The 20 T cell receptor beta chains below come from one sample, sequenced in a study of CXCR3-negative and CXCR3-positive naive CD8 T cells. Findings of the study overall: CXCR3-positive naive cells had TRB CDR3s that were more hydrophobic than CXCR3-negative naive cells had.

Their antigen targets remain unknown. The libraries of TRB cDNA were constructed through 5' RACE using UMI labels. Reanalyzing the 5' RACE reads, TCRdb keeps one entry per CDR3 protein, without DNA. Its table lists 130,000 to 150,000 distinct CDR3 sequences. Sequencing input: naive CXCR3+ CD8+ T cells from blood. The subset here: CD45RO-CCR7+CD27+CD95- naive CD8+ T cells expressing CXCR3 (TNR3+). The receptors shown here come from a human donor in good health. Some clones in this sample may be carry-over from other donors' samples.

The chain carries TRBV7-2 and TRBJ2-7; no DNA is available, so the TRBD1 call from TCRdb remains unchecked. In germline, CDR1 is SGHTA, CDR2 FQGNSA. CDR3 length: 15 amino acids. The CDR3 spells CASSSGGHHSYEQYF.

V and J are TRBV2 and TRBJ2-7; the TRBD2 assignment by TCRdb is unverifiable without DNA. Germline CDR1 reads SNHLY; CDR2 reads FYNNEI. The CDR3 has 17 amino acids. The chain's CDR3 is CASSDPQGGRLSYEQYF.

The CDR3: CSAKSTMNTEAFF. V gene TRBV20-1 combines with J gene TRBJ1-1. This CDR3 contains 13 residues. The germline V gene encodes CDR1 DFQATT and CDR2 SNEGSKA (reference sequence).

V is TRBV14 and J is TRBJ1-1. Germline CDR1 SGHDN, CDR2 FVKESK. This CDR3 comprises 15 residues. CDR3 region: CASSPQDRVATEAFF.

The chain uses TRBV4-1 and TRBJ1-5; TCRdb picks TRBD1, but there is no DNA to check that call. Germline loops: CDR1 MGHRA, CDR2 YSYEKL. CDR3 length equals 15 residues. CDR3 residues: CASSHRVSSNQPQHF.

V usage is TRBV29-1 and J usage is TRBJ2-1; TCRdb returns TRBD2, unconfirmable since there is no DNA. In germline, CDR1 is SQVTM, CDR2 ANQGSEA. The CDR3 runs 16 residues. This chain's CDR3 is CSVEGTSGRGDNEQFF.

The chain couples TRBV29-1 to TRBJ2-7; the TCRdb call, TRBD1, lacks DNA for checking. The CDR3 is 14 residues long. In germline, CDR1 is SQVTM, CDR2 ANQGSEA. CDR3 protein: CSVVGGPALSEQYF.

The chain carries TRBV7-6 and TRBJ2-3; TCRdb outputs TRBD2, but without DNA this stays unchecked. The CDR3 has 16 amino acids. Germline V gene sequence: CDR1 SGHVS, CDR2 FNYEAQ. CDR3 residues: CASSHVAATGTDTQYF. The variable domain in full, completed from reference TRBV7-6 and TRBJ2-3, reads GAGVSQSPRYKVTKRGQDVALRCDPISGHVSLYWYRQALGQGPEFLTYFNYEAQQDKSGLPNDRFSAERPEGSISTLTIQRTEQRDSAMYRCASSHVAATGTDTQYFGPGTRLTVL.

The chain uses TRBV7-9 and TRBJ1-5; as DNA is missing, the TRBD1 call by TCRdb cannot be tested. Germline values: CDR1 SEHNR, CDR2 FQNEAQ (reference sequence). The CDR3 is made up of 14 amino acids. Here the CDR3 reads CASSLQGTNQPQHF.

The gene calls are TRBV7-9 and TRBJ2-1. The CDR3 totals 11 residues. Germline V gene lookup returns CDR1 SEHNR and CDR2 FQNEAQ (reference sequence). The CDR3 spells CASSFAPEQFF.

The J gene is TRBJ1-3, the V gene TRBV5-1; TCRdb picks TRBD1, but there is no DNA to check that call. The germline CDR1 and CDR2 sequences are SGHRS and YFSETQ. The CDR3 length is 15 residues. The CDR3 region is CASSRDRGSGNTIYF.

CDR3 in amino acids: CATTSGSVYNEQFF. The genes are TRBV10-3 and TRBJ2-1; TCRdb reports TRBD2, a call that lacks DNA to check it against. The germline V gene has CDR1 ENHRY and CDR2 SYGVKD. The CDR3 extends over 14 amino acids.

The chain joins TRBV20-1 to TRBJ2-7. The CDR3 runs to 13 residues. Per the germline V gene, CDR1 is DFQATT and CDR2 is SNEGSKA (reference sequence). CDR3 loop: CSARVPSSYEQYF.

The rearrangement uses TRBV15 and TRBJ1-5. The CDR3 loop spans 15 amino acids. Germline V CDR1 and CDR2: LNHNV, YYDKDF (reference sequence). CDR3 amino acids: CATSTPSRVNQPQHF.

V gene TRBV10-1 combines with J gene TRBJ2-7. Germline assignment: CDR1 WNHNN and CDR2 SYGVQD (reference sequence). This CDR3 contains 12 residues. CDR3 sequence reads: CASSDRSNEQYF.

The chain has TRBV28 and TRBJ1-4. The CDR3 runs to 14 residues. Germline CDR1 MDHEN, CDR2 SYDVKM. The CDR3 spells CASSVQGGDEKLFF.

This sequence joins TRBV7-3 and TRBJ1-1. From germline, CDR1 is SGHTA and CDR2 FQGTGA. There are 13 residues in the CDR3. This chain's CDR3 is CASSHGTGDEAFF.

This sequence joins TRBV10-2 and TRBJ2-2; no DNA is available, so the TRBD2 call from TCRdb remains unchecked. This CDR3 is 12 amino acids long. Germline CDR1 WSHSY, CDR2 SAAADI. The CDR3 reads CASSGRSGELFF.

The chain uses TRBV19 and TRBJ2-3; no DNA is available, so the TRBD1 call from TCRdb remains unchecked. CDR3 length: 17 amino acids. Germline values: CDR1 LNHDA, CDR2 SQIVND (reference sequence). The CDR3 reads CASSSSGTEIFMDTQYF.

The chain joins TRBV4-3 to TRBJ2-1; the D gene TCRdb calls, TRBD1, cannot be checked with no DNA. CDR1 and CDR2 from the germline V gene are LGHNA and YSLEER. CDR3 length: 15 residues. CDR3 sequence reads: CASSPGDSSDNERFF.